A selection of T cell receptor beta chains follows, all from one sample in a study of blood T cell repertoires in COVID-19. Sequenced by immunoSEQ multiplex PCR; TCRdb stores in-frame clones only, minus some. The table shows about 150,000 clones, with roughly 84% occurring only once. Sequenced input: peripheral blood. Receptors were obtained from a man aged 45-60 years with active or convalescent COVID-19. CDR3s leave out the opening cysteine and the closing phenylalanine or tryptophan. Each record gives: V gene, CDR3 protein.

TRBV3-1/TRBV3-2 | ASSQDFEATGELF
TRBV6-2/TRBV6-3 | ASRPSGAPYNEQF
TRBV28 | ASSSQGAYGYT
TRBV28 | ASSLYLGGQGGDEQF
TRBV7-9 | ASSFLQGGAGTEAF
TRBV4-1 | ASSQDLQGTGELF
TRBV27 | ASKQRGGAVSNYGYT
TRBV7-9 | ASSSRTSGYEQY
TRBV4-1 | ASSQEAGPLSSYEQY
TRBV6-5 | ASSSGQGDGSPLH
TRBV5-8 | ASSLAGGNEQF
TRBV6-5 | ASSRDRGTSYEQY
TRBV4-3 | ASSQGSGGGTSYEQY
TRBV15 | ATSRDRYEQY
TRBV4-1 | ASSQETAPYEQY
TRBV5-1 | ASSGSTGDGYT
TRBV27 | ASSHGAPTDTQY
TRBV19 | ASSIPGILYNEQF
TRBV2 | ASSEAQGALGAQPQH
TRBV27 | ASRWTAGNTEAF
TRBV4-2 | ASSQWSGQNSYEQY
TRBV24-1 | ATSETGGAGGELF
TRBV18 | ASSPLGQGWNSPLH
TRBV6-6 | ASRPPLETGELF
TRBV5-1 | ASSLVGQDFDEQF
TRBV18 | ASSLGLASYEQY
TRBV7-2 | ASSLFVTSSYEQY
TRBV12-5 | ASGFFAGQGAMYSNQPQH
TRBV2 | ASSEPPRQSNSPLH
TRBV21-1 | ASRSGRLYEQY
TRBV30 | AWSVGGLSYNEQF
TRBV7-2 | ASSLRAGGTPSYEQY
TRBV20-1 | SASRTGANTGELF
TRBV4-2 | ASSQGLAGQETQY
TRBV7-3 | ASSLSGGAVETQY
TRBV5-4 | ASGGPDNEQF
TRBV19 | ASSIGAGGPTEAF
TRBV5-1 | ASSFERGTGELF
TRBV15 | ATSRQLQQGVAPSGANVLT
TRBV27 | ASSPPGGNTEAF
TRBV6-5 | ASKGLSVFSEQF
TRBV9 | ASSVEARGINEQF
TRBV5-1 | ASSLQEAYEQY
TRBV18 | ASSPGTGLNTEAF
TRBV18 | ASATRGGNTGELF
TRBV4-1 | ASSQDASGGPYEQY
TRBV4-1 | ASSQDQQRGRNQPQH
TRBV9 | ASSVEDRVGQPQH
TRBV6-1 | ASSEYRGYEQY
TRBV5-5 | ASSLGPGLSYNEQF
TRBV24-1 | ATARPGLAGGPNTGELF
TRBV5-4 | ASSTWGGGEKLF
TRBV7-9 | ASSLGAGLAGTHNEQF
TRBV21-1 | ASSRQGRVSNQPQH
TRBV27 | ASSPGTGLVQPQH
TRBV11-3 | ASSKPSGAATGELF